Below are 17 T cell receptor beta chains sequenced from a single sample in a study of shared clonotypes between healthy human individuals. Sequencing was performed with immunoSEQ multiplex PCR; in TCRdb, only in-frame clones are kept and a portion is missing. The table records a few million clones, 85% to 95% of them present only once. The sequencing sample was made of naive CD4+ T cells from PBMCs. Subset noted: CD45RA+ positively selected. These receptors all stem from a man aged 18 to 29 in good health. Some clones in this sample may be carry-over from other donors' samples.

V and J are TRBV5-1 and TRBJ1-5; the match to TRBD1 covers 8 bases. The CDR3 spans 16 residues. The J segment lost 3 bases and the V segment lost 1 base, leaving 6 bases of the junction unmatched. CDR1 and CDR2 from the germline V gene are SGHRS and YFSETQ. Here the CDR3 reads CASSLHPDRANQPQHF. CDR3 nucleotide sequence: TGCGCCAGCAGCTTGCACCCGGACAGGGCCAATCAGCCCCAGCATTTT. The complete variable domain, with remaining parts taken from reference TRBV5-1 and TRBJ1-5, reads KAGVTQTPRYLIKTRGQQVTLSCSPISGHRSVSWYQQTPGQGLQFLFEYFSETQRNKGNFPGRFSGRQFSNSRSEMNVSTLELGDSALYLCASSLHPDRANQPQHFGDGTRLSIL.

The CDR3 sequence: CASSFTGGADTQYF. The CDR3 DNA reads as TGTGCCAGCAGCTTTACAGGGGGGGCAGATACGCAGTATTTT. The V call is TRBV7-9, the J call TRBJ2-3, with TRBD1 as a possible D gene (8 bases). Germline assignment: CDR1 SEHNR and CDR2 FQNEAQ (reference sequence). The CDR3 is made up of 14 amino acids. Trimming cost V 3 bases and J 4 bases, with 11 bases left between them.

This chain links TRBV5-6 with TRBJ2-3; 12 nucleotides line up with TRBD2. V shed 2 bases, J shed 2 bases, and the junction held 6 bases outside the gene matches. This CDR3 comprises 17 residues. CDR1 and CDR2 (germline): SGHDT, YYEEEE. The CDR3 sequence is CASSLSRLAGDTDTQYF. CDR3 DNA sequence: TGTGCCAGCAGCTTATCCCGACTAGCGGGAGACACAGATACGCAGTATTTT.

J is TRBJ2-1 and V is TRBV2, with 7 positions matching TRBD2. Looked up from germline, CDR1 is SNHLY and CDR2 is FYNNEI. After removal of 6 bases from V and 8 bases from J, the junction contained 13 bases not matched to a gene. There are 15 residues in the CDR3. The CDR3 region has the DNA TGTGCCAGCAGCGGGATGGCGGGAGTACGAGATGAGCAGTTCTTC. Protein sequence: CASSGMAGVRDEQFF.

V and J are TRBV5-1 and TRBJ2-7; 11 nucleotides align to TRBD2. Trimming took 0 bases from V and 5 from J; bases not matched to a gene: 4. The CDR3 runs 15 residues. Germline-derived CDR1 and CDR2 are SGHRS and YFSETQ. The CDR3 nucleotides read TGCGCCAGCAGCTTGGGACTAGCGGGAATCAACGAGCAGTACTTC. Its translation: CASSLGLAGINEQYF.

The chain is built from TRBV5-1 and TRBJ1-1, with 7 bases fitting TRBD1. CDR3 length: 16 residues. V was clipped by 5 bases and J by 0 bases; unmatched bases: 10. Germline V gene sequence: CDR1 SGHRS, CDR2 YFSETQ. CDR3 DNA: TGCGCCAGCAGATCAGGGGGTATCATGATGAACACTGAAGCTTTCTTT. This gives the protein CASRSGGIMMNTEAFF. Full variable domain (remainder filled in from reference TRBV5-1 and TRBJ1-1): KAGVTQTPRYLIKTRGQQVTLSCSPISGHRSVSWYQQTPGQGLQFLFEYFSETQRNKGNFPGRFSGRQFSNSRSEMNVSTLELGDSALYLCASRSGGIMMNTEAFFGQGTRLTVV.

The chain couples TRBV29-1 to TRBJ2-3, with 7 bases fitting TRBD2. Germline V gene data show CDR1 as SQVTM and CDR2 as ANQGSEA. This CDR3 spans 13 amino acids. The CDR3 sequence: CSAGTKLIDTQYF. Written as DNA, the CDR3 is TGCAGTGCCGGGACTAAGCTTATAGATACGCAGTATTTT.

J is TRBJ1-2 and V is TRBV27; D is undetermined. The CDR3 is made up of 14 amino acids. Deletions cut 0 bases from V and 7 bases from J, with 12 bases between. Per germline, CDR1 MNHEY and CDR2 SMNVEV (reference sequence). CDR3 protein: CASSLSFTSGGYTF. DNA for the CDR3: TGTGCCAGCAGTTTATCGTTCACGAGTGGTGGCTACACCTTC.

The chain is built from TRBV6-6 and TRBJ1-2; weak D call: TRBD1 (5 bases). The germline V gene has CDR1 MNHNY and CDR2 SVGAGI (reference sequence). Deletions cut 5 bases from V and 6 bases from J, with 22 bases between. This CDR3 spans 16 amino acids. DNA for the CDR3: TGTGCCAGCAGTCCGTCAAGCCTAGTCGGGGGGAATGGCTACACCTTC. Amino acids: CASSPSSLVGGNGYTF.

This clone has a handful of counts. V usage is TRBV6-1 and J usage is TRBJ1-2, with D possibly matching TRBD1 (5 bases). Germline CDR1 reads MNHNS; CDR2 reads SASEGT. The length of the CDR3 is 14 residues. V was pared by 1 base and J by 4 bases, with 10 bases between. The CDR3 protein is CASSEGQPFYGYTF. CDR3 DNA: TGTGCCAGCAGTGAAGGACAGCCATTCTATGGCTACACCTTC.

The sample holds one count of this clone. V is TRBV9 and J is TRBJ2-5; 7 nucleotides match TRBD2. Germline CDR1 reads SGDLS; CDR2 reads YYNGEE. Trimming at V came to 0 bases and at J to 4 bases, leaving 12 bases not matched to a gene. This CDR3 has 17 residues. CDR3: CASSVVGGSGTGETQYF. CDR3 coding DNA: TGTGCCAGCAGCGTAGTGGGGGGGTCCGGAACGGGAGAGACCCAGTACTTC.

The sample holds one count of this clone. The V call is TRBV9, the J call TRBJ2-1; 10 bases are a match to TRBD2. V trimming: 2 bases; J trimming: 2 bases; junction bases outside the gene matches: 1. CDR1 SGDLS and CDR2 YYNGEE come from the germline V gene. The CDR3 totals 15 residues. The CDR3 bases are TGTGCCAGCAGCGTTAGCGGGAGGACCTACAATGAGCAGTTCTTC. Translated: CASSVSGRTYNEQFF.

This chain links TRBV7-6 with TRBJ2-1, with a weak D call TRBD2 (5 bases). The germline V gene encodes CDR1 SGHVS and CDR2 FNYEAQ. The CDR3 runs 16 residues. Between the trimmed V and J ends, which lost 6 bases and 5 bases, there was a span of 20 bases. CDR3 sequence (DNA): TGTGCCAGCAGTTTCTTTGTTTGGAGCGGCAACAATGAGCAGTTCTTC. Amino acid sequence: CASSFFVWSGNNEQFF. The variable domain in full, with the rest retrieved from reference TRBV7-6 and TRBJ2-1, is GAGVSQSPRYKVTKRGQDVALRCDPISGHVSLYWYRQALGQGPEFLTYFNYEAQQDKSGLPNDRFSAERPEGSISTLTIQRTEQRDSAMYRCASSFFVWSGNNEQFFGPGTRLTVL.

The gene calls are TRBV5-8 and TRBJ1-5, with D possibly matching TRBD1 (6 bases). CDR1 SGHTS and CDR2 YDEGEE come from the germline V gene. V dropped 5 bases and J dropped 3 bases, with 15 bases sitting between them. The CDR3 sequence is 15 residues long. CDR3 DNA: TGTGCCAGCAGATTTCGGACAGCAGACAATCAGCCCCAGCATTTT. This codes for CASRFRTADNQPQHF.

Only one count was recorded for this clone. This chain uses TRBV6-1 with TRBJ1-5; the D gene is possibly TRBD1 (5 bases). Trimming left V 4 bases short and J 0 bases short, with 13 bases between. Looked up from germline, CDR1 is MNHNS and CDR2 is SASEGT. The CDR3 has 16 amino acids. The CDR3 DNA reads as TGTGCCAGCAGTGCCCGACAGCGGGATAGCAATCAGCCCCAGCATTTT. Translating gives CASSARQRDSNQPQHF.

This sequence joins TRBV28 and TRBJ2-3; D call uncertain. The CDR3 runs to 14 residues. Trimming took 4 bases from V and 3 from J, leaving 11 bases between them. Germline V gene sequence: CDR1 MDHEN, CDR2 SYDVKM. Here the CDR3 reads CASSSVHSTDTQYF. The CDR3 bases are TGTGCCAGCAGTTCGGTCCATTCAACAGATACGCAGTATTTT.

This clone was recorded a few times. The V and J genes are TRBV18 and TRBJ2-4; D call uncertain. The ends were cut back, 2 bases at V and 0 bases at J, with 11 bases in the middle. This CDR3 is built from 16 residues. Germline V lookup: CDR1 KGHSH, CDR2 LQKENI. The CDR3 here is CASSPWSALAKNIQYF. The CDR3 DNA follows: TGTGCCAGCTCACCATGGTCAGCGCTAGCCAAAAACATTCAGTACTTC.